Below, 14 T cell receptor beta chains from the same sample are listed, as sequenced in a study of blood T cell repertoires in COVID-19. Here immunoSEQ multiplex PCR was the method, and the copy in TCRdb shows in-frame clones only, minus some. The table records around 30,000 clones, 90% of them present only once. Material: peripheral blood. The source is a man aged 80 or over with acute or convalescent COVID-19.

V and J are TRBV11-2 and TRBJ1-5, with a weak D call TRBD1 (6 bases). The CDR3 has 15 residues. Germline V gene data show CDR1 as SGHAT and CDR2 as FQNNGV. Trimming removed 2 bases from V and 6 bases from J, with 14 bases in between. The CDR3 spells CASSLLAGVGQPQHF. The CDR3 DNA reads as TGTGCCAGCAGCTTACTGGCAGGGGTGGGTCAGCCCCAGCATTTT.

The chain combines TRBV5-1 with TRBJ1-1; TRBD1 might be the D (6 bases). Looked up from germline, CDR1 is SGHRS and CDR2 is YFSETQ. Trimming shortened V by 3 bases and J by 1 base, and 13 bases separated the two germline ends. The CDR3 is 15 amino acids. This CDR3 is CASSWTTGGNTEAFF. DNA for the CDR3: TGCGCCAGCAGCTGGACGACAGGAGGGAACACTGAAGCTTTCTTT.

This clone has just one count. The V and J genes are TRBV7-8 and TRBJ2-1; D ambiguous. The CDR3 loop spans 11 amino acids. Germline V lookup: CDR1 SGHVS, CDR2 FQNEAQ. Trimming took 3 bases from V and 15 from J, leaving 12 bases between them. DNA of the CDR3: TGTGCCAGCAGCTTGCAGTGGTCGCTGTTCTTC. Translated: CASSLQWSLFF.

The chain combines TRBV19 with TRBJ2-3, with D possibly being TRBD2 (6 bases). Deletions cut 2 bases from V and 6 bases from J, with 15 bases between. The CDR3 runs 15 residues. In germline, CDR1 is LNHDA, CDR2 SQIVND (reference sequence). CDR3 DNA sequence: TGTGCCAGTAGTATAAGGGAAGCGGGTGCGGATACGCAGTATTTT. Translation: CASSIREAGADTQYF.

This chain joins TRBV18 and TRBJ2-6; D is perhaps TRBD1 (5 bases). This CDR3 contains 16 residues. In germline, CDR1 is KGHSH, CDR2 LQKENI. V lost 4 bases and J lost 0, with 10 bases in between. The CDR3 reads CASSQRQPSGANVLTF. Here the CDR3 DNA reads TGTGCCAGCTCACAAAGACAGCCCTCTGGGGCCAACGTCCTGACTTTC.

This clone was detected a few times. This chain links TRBV29-1 with TRBJ2-3; 8 nucleotides align to TRBD2. Germline CDR1 and CDR2: SQVTM and ANQGSEA. V lost 8 bases and J lost 6; bases outside the gene matches: 10. CDR3 length: 13 amino acids. CDR3 loop: CSCRGSGADTQYF. In nucleotides, the CDR3 is TGCAGCTGCAGGGGTAGCGGGGCCGATACGCAGTATTTT.

The V and J genes are TRBV12-3 or TRBV12-4 and TRBJ2-5; 7 nucleotides line up with TRBD2. The CDR3 has 13 amino acids. Germline trimming cut 7 bases from V and 1 base from J; bases unmatched to any gene: 3. The chain's CDR3 is CASNRGVQETQYF. The CDR3 coding sequence is TGTGCCAGCAATCGGGGGGTCCAAGAGACCCAGTACTTC.

The chain uses TRBV29-1 and TRBJ1-1; 8 bases align to TRBD1. Germline assignment: CDR1 SQVTM and CDR2 ANQGSEA. Trimming cost V 7 bases and J 2 bases; bases outside gene matches: 3. This CDR3 is 12 amino acids long. The CDR3 is CSAGQGNTEAFF. In DNA, the CDR3 is TGCAGCGCTGGACAGGGAAACACTGAAGCTTTCTTT.

The rearrangement uses TRBV3-1 (or the pseudogene TRBV3-2) and TRBJ2-3, with 9 bases matching TRBD1. The CDR3 is 12 residues long. J lost 11 bases, V lost 3 bases, and 3 bases had no gene match. CDR1 LGHDT and CDR2 YNNKEL come from the germline V gene (reference sequence). This chain's CDR3 is CASSQDRGQQYF. As DNA, the CDR3 is TGTGCCAGCAGCCAGGACAGGGGACAGCAGTATTTT.

The chain links TRBV5-1 to TRBJ2-1; a possible D gene is TRBD2 (6 bases). The ends were cut back, 4 bases at V and 7 bases at J, with 15 bases in the middle. Germline V lookup: CDR1 SGHRS, CDR2 YFSETQ. The CDR3 extends over 14 amino acids. As DNA, the CDR3 is TGCGCCAGCAGCCTCGGGCATCGGGGGAATGAGCAGTTCTTC. Encoded protein: CASSLGHRGNEQFF.

This chain links TRBV30 with TRBJ2-3; 7 positions agree with TRBD1. Germline lookup yields CDR1 GTSNPN and CDR2 SVGIG (reference sequence). Trimming took 0 bases from V and 2 from J; bases not matched to a gene: 8. This CDR3 spans 16 amino acids. The CDR3 protein is CAWSVGGHLSTDTQYF. CDR3 coding DNA: TGTGCCTGGAGTGTAGGGGGCCACTTATCCACAGATACGCAGTATTTT.

This clone has a handful of counts. The chain couples TRBV6-2 or TRBV6-3 to TRBJ1-6; 8 bases are shared with TRBD1. The length of the CDR3 is 16 residues. V dropped 5 bases and J dropped 8; count of bases not matched to a gene: 11. CDR1 MNHEY and CDR2 SVGEGT come from the germline V gene. The CDR3 sequence is CASSQYQGADDSPLHF. CDR3 bases: TGTGCCAGCAGTCAATATCAGGGGGCTGACGATTCACCCCTCCACTTT.

The chain uses TRBV11-2 and TRBJ1-4, with unresolved D. This CDR3 region has 16 residues. The germline gives CDR1 SGHAT, CDR2 FQNNGV. Trimming took off 1 base at V and 0 bases at J, with 9 bases between the two ends. The CDR3 region is CASSLGAPSTNEKLFF. For the CDR3, the DNA is TGTGCCAGCAGCTTAGGGGCACCTTCAACTAATGAAAAACTGTTTTTT.

The chain carries TRBV30 and TRBJ2-3, with 11 bases identical to TRBD1. The ends lost 2 bases at V and 5 bases at J; junction bases unmatched: 12. The CDR3 sequence is 17 residues long. Germline V gives CDR1 GTSNPN, CDR2 SVGIG (reference sequence). In DNA form, the CDR3 reads TGTGCCTGGAGTTCTAAGGACAGGGGGCGAGCAGGAGATACGCAGTATTTT. Its protein product is CAWSSKDRGRAGDTQYF.